These T cell receptor delta chains were read from a single sample in a study of gamma delta lymphoproliferative disorders and STAT genes. TCRdb redid clone calling on the multiplex PCR reads using CATT. The sample lists 3,100 or so delta-chain clones, about 1.2% occurring once. The sequenced sample was blood. These receptors came from a human donor in good health. The CDR3 runs from the conserved cysteine through the conserved F or W. Each record gives: clone size, J gene, V gene, D gene, CDR3 DNA, CDR3 protein. A D gene is named only where the DNA matches it firmly. Part of the rows lack a size; the others show once, few, many or a class for expanded clones.

clone size: few
J gene: TRDJ3
V gene: TRDV2
D gene: TRDD3
CDR3 DNA: TGTGCCTGCGACTCCGTACTGGGGGATACGTCCTGGGACACCCGACAGATGTTTTTT
CDR3 protein: CACDSVLGDTSWDTRQMFF

clone size: -
J gene: TRDJ1
V gene: TRDV2
D gene: TRDD3
CDR3 DNA: TGTGCCTGTGACACCGTCCGACTGGGGGATACGGGGTACACCGATAAACTCATCTTT
CDR3 protein: CACDTVRLGDTGYTDKLIF

clone size: large
J gene: TRDJ1
V gene: TRDV2
D gene: TRDD3
CDR3 DNA: TGTGCCTGTGACCTACTGGGGGATACGCACACCGATAAACTCATCTTT
CDR3 protein: CACDLLGDTHTDKLIF

clone size: few
J gene: TRDJ1
V gene: TRDV2
D gene: TRDD3
CDR3 DNA: TGTGCCTGGGAAGTACTGGGGGCTTACACCGATAAACTCATCTTT
CDR3 protein: CAWEVLGAYTDKLIF

clone size: -
J gene: TRDJ1
V gene: TRDV1
D gene: TRDD3
CDR3 DNA: TGTGCTCTTGGGGAATTGGTCATACTGGGGGATACGCACACCGATAAACTCATCTTT
CDR3 protein: CALGELVILGDTHTDKLIF

clone size: medium-sized
J gene: TRDJ2
V gene: TRDV2
D gene: TRDD3
CDR3 DNA: TGTGCCTGTGACACCGTCCTATCCGCTAGTACTGGGGGATACGCGCCAGTAGCACAACTCTTCTTT
CDR3 protein: CACDTVLSASTGGYAPVAQLFF

clone size: -
J gene: TRDJ1
V gene: TRDV2
D gene: -
CDR3 DNA: TGTGCCTGTGACACCGGTGCCCCGGGGGATAAACTCATCTTT
CDR3 protein: CACDTGAPGDKLIF

clone size: large
J gene: TRDJ3
V gene: TRDV2
D gene: -
CDR3 DNA: TGTGCCTGTGACCGGATAGCCGGGGGTACTAGCTCCTGGGACACCCGACAGATGTTTTTC
CDR3 protein: CACDRIAGGTSSWDTRQMFF

clone size: -
J gene: TRDJ1
V gene: TRDV2
D gene: -
CDR3 DNA: TGTGCCTGTCCCCTCCTACAGATGGACACCGATAAACTCATCTTT
CDR3 protein: CACPLLQMDTDKLIF

clone size: large
J gene: TRDJ1
V gene: TRDV2
D gene: TRDD3
CDR3 DNA: TGTGCCTGTGACACCTTGGGGGACTCGTACACCGATAAACTCATCTTT
CDR3 protein: CACDTLGDSYTDKLIF

clone size: -
J gene: TRDJ1
V gene: TRDV2
D gene: TRDD3
CDR3 DNA: TGTGCCTGTGACTCCTGGGGGACCCTTTTTCTGTACACCGATAAACTCATCTTT
CDR3 protein: CACDSWGTLFLYTDKLIF

clone size: few
J gene: TRDJ1
V gene: TRDV2
D gene: TRDD3
CDR3 DNA: TGTGCCTGGGAAGTACTGGGGGATTACACCGATAAACTCATCTTT
CDR3 protein: CAWEVLGDYTDKLIF

clone size: medium-sized
J gene: TRDJ1
V gene: TRDV1
D gene: -
CDR3 DNA: TGTGCTCTTGGGGAACTAGAGCGCTCCCCTCCCACTGGGATAACCGATAAACTCATCTTT
CDR3 protein: CALGELERSPPTGITDKLIF

clone size: -
J gene: TRDJ1
V gene: TRDV2
D gene: TRDD3
CDR3 DNA: TGTGCCTGTGACACCTCGTTTGGGGGATACGTAAACACCGATAAACTAATCTTT
CDR3 protein: CACDTSFGGYVNTDKLIF

clone size: -
J gene: TRDJ1
V gene: TRDV2
D gene: TRDD3
CDR3 DNA: TGTGCCTGTGACACCGGTGGTGGGGGATACCCCGATAAACTCATCTTT
CDR3 protein: CACDTGGGGYPDKLIF

clone size: few
J gene: TRDJ1
V gene: TRDV2
D gene: -
CDR3 DNA: TGTGCCTGTGACCCTCTCTACACCTTGGGTTCTAAGTACACCGATAAACTCATCTTT
CDR3 protein: CACDPLYTLGSKYTDKLIF

clone size: large
J gene: TRDJ1
V gene: TRDV2
D gene: TRDD3
CDR3 DNA: TGTGCCTGTGACGTACTGGGGTCTTCTACCGATAAACTCATCTTT
CDR3 protein: CACDVLGSSTDKLIF

clone size: few
J gene: TRDJ1
V gene: TRDV1
D gene: TRDD3
CDR3 DNA: TGTGCTCTTGGGAAGGGGGCCCCGTACTCGTACTGGGGGACACCAAGGACCGATAAACTCATCTTT
CDR3 protein: CALGKGAPYSYWGTPRTDKLIF

clone size: -
J gene: TRDJ1
V gene: TRDV2
D gene: -
CDR3 DNA: TGTGCCTGTGACACCGTCGGGGGGGGACACGTCCCTCGACCCCCGTACACCGATAAACTCATCTTT
CDR3 protein: CACDTVGGGHVPRPPYTDKLIF

clone size: -
J gene: TRDJ1
V gene: TRDV2
D gene: TRDD3
CDR3 DNA: TGTGCCTGTGATGGGATACTGGGGGATACGCACACCGATAAACTCATCTTT
CDR3 protein: CACDGILGDTHTDKLIF

clone size: large
J gene: TRDJ1
V gene: TRDV2
D gene: -
CDR3 DNA: TGTGCCTGTGACCCGATGGGTGACACCGATAAACTCATCTTT
CDR3 protein: CACDPMGDTDKLIF

clone size: few
J gene: TRDJ1
V gene: TRDV2
D gene: TRDD3
CDR3 DNA: TGTGCCTGTGACGGTCTGGGGGATACCGATAAACTCATCTTT
CDR3 protein: CACDGLGDTDKLIF

clone size: -
J gene: TRDJ1
V gene: TRDV2
D gene: TRDD3
CDR3 DNA: TGTGCCTGTGACTCCTGGGGGACCCCGGGGGATACAGCTGGAGTGCCCGATAAACTCATCTTT
CDR3 protein: CACDSWGTPGDTAGVPDKLIF

clone size: large
J gene: TRDJ1
V gene: TRDV2
D gene: TRDD3
CDR3 DNA: TGTGCCTGTGACGTCTTGGGGGGATACGATCGTACCGATAAACTCATCTTT
CDR3 protein: CACDVLGGYDRTDKLIF

clone size: medium-sized
J gene: TRDJ4
V gene: TRAV29/DV5
D gene: -
CDR3 DNA: TGTGCAGCAAGCCCGATAGGTTTGGGGGTTAAACCCCTGATCTTT
CDR3 protein: CAASPIGLGVKPLIF

clone size: few
J gene: TRDJ1
V gene: TRDV2
D gene: TRDD3
CDR3 DNA: TGTGCCTGTGACCTACTGGGGGATACTGATAAACTCATCTTT
CDR3 protein: CACDLLGDTDKLIF

clone size: -
J gene: TRDJ1
V gene: TRAV29/DV5
D gene: TRDD3
CDR3 DNA: TGTGCAGCACCCTCCCTTCCCACGTGCTGGGGGATACCTTTGCCGAGGGGGTGGGCGGTCGATAAACTCATCTTT
CDR3 protein: CAAPSLPTCWGIPLPRGWAVDKLIF

clone size: medium-sized
J gene: TRDJ1
V gene: TRDV1
D gene: TRDD3
CDR3 DNA: TGTGCTCTTGGGGACCTGGGGGATAAGTCCCCCCCCGATAAACTCATCTTT
CDR3 protein: CALGDLGDKSPPDKLIF

clone size: large
J gene: TRDJ1
V gene: TRDV2
D gene: -
CDR3 DNA: TGTGCCTGTGACTCCGTGGAGGGGACTGACACCGATAAACTCATCTTT
CDR3 protein: CACDSVEGTDTDKLIF

clone size: large
J gene: TRDJ1
V gene: TRDV2
D gene: -
CDR3 DNA: TGTGCCTGTGACCCGGTTATGGGGGGTCGGTACACCGATAAACTCATCTTT
CDR3 protein: CACDPVMGGRYTDKLIF

clone size: large
J gene: TRDJ3
V gene: TRDV2
D gene: TRDD3
CDR3 DNA: TGTGCCTGTGACACCGCTGGGGGGGACTCCTGGGACACCCGACAGATGTTTTTC
CDR3 protein: CACDTAGGDSWDTRQMFF

clone size: hyperexpanded
J gene: TRDJ1
V gene: TRDV2
D gene: TRDD3
CDR3 DNA: TGTGCCTGTGACACCTTACTGGGGGAATACACCGATAAACTCATCTTT
CDR3 protein: CACDTLLGEYTDKLIF

clone size: few
J gene: TRDJ1
V gene: TRDV1
D gene: TRDD3
CDR3 DNA: TGTGCTCTTGGGGATCAAGGTCGGTATGACTGGGGGACCTACACCGATAAACTCATCTTT
CDR3 protein: CALGDQGRYDWGTYTDKLIF

clone size: medium-sized
J gene: TRDJ2
V gene: TRAV29/DV5
D gene: -
CDR3 DNA: -
CDR3 protein: CSVLLCSKRVLGARPSALTAQLFF

clone size: -
J gene: TRDJ1
V gene: TRDV2
D gene: TRDD3
CDR3 DNA: TGTGCCTGTGACACCTTGCTGGGGGATACTCGAACCGATAAACTCATCTTT
CDR3 protein: CACDTLLGDTRTDKLIF

clone size: few
J gene: TRDJ1
V gene: TRDV2
D gene: TRDD3
CDR3 DNA: TGTGCCTGTGATCCCGTACTGGGGGATACGTTCACCGATAAACTCATCTTT
CDR3 protein: CACDPVLGDTFTDKLIF

clone size: large
J gene: TRDJ1
V gene: TRDV2
D gene: TRDD3
CDR3 DNA: TGTGCCTGTGACAATCTTGGGGGAATCAAGAGCACCGATAAACTCATCTTT
CDR3 protein: CACDNLGGIKSTDKLIF

clone size: medium-sized
J gene: TRDJ1
V gene: TRDV2
D gene: TRDD3
CDR3 DNA: TGTGCCTGTGACACCGTCGGTAGCCGTATGGGGGACCCCGCCCTTTACACCGATAAACTCATCTTT
CDR3 protein: CACDTVGSRMGDPALYTDKLIF

clone size: medium-sized
J gene: TRDJ1
V gene: TRDV3
D gene: -
CDR3 DNA: TGTGCCTCCGGCTTAGGATTAGGGGGGTACACCGATAAACTCATCTTT
CDR3 protein: CASGLGLGGYTDKLIF

clone size: medium-sized
J gene: TRDJ1
V gene: TRAV29/DV5
D gene: -
CDR3 DNA: -
CDR3 protein: CSVLLCSKLTGATGGQYTDKLIF

clone size: few
J gene: TRDJ1
V gene: TRDV2
D gene: TRDD3
CDR3 DNA: TGTGCCTGTGACACCGGAGATGGGGGATACGCGGAGACCGATAAACTCATCTTT
CDR3 protein: CACDTGDGGYAETDKLIF

clone size: large
J gene: TRDJ1
V gene: TRDV2
D gene: TRDD3
CDR3 DNA: TGTGCCTGTGACGTGGTGGGGGATACGGATACGTCAAAACTCATCTTT
CDR3 protein: CACDVVGDTDTSKLIF